A single sample is the source of the 31 T cell receptor beta chains below, sequenced in a study of cytomegalovirus exposure and HLA in healthy donors. PCR primers comprised 60 Vbeta and 13 Jbeta primers. TCRdb keeps only in-frame clones here, not all; method: immunoSEQ multiplex PCR. The sample includes 100,000 to 150,000 clones, about 86% of them seen just once. Sequencing was performed on PBMCs. These receptors came from a man younger than 35 in good health and CMV-seronegative.

The chain combines TRBV6-5 with TRBJ2-7; D unclear. This CDR3 is built from 14 residues. V was shortened by 7 bases and J by 3 bases, with 16 bases between the two germline ends. Germline V gene sequence: CDR1 MNHEY, CDR2 SVGAGI. The CDR3: CASKPKKRYYEQYF. In nucleotides, the CDR3 is TGTGCCAGCAAGCCCAAGAAGAGGTACTACGAGCAGTACTTC.

J is TRBJ1-1 and V is TRBV10-3; 8 bases match TRBD1. The CDR3 is 12 residues long. V was pared by 3 bases and J by 11 bases, with 5 bases of the junction left unmatched. Germline V gene lookup returns CDR1 ENHRY and CDR2 SYGVKD. This CDR3 reads CAISEEDRAAFF. Here the CDR3 DNA reads TGTGCCATCAGTGAAGAGGACAGGGCGGCTTTCTTT.

CDR3 coding DNA: TGTGCCAGCAGACGACAGGGGGCGCGCTACGAGCAGTACTTC. Translating gives CASRRQGARYEQYF. The chain uses TRBV27 and TRBJ2-7, with 10 positions matching TRBD1. Germline CDR1 reads MNHEY; CDR2 reads SMNVEV (reference sequence). The length of the CDR3 is 14 residues. With V trimmed by 6 bases and J by 3 bases, 5 bases remained unmatched.

V and J are TRBV7-8 and TRBJ1-1; D gene uncertain. This CDR3 spans 15 amino acids. V was trimmed by 5 bases and J by 4 bases, leaving 17 bases between them. Looked up from germline, CDR1 is SGHVS and CDR2 is FQNEAQ. The CDR3 DNA reads TGTGCCAGCAGCGCCAGTGGCTTGACGGGCACTGAAGCTTTCTTT. This gives the protein CASSASGLTGTEAFF.

The chain is built from TRBV7-8 and TRBJ1-2; D call uncertain. CDR1 and CDR2 from the germline V gene are SGHVS and FQNEAQ. The CDR3 sequence is 14 residues long. The V end was cut by 7 bases, the J end by 6 bases, with 18 bases between. CDR3 coding DNA: TGTGCCAGCATGACGGAGGGCCGGAAGGATGGCTACACCTTC. Translating it yields CASMTEGRKDGYTF.

J is TRBJ2-5 and V is TRBV28; D gene unclear. The V gene's germline CDR1 is MDHEN and CDR2 SYDVKM. Between the trimmed V and J ends, which lost 1 base and 0 bases, there was a span of 9 bases. The CDR3 runs to 15 residues. The CDR3 reads CASSLLSAYQETQYF. The CDR3 nucleotides are TGTGCCAGCAGTTTATTGTCTGCGTACCAAGAGACCCAGTACTTC.

The J gene is TRBJ2-2, the V gene TRBV15, with TRBD1 matching over 10 bases. The germline gives CDR1 LNHNV, CDR2 YYDKDF (reference sequence). The V segment lost 5 bases and the J segment 5 bases; nucleotides outside the gene matches: 8. The CDR3 runs 16 residues. The CDR3 loop reads CATSSRTGGSTGELFF. Written as DNA, the CDR3 is TGTGCCACCAGCTCCCGGACAGGGGGTTCTACCGGGGAGCTGTTTTTT.

The V gene is TRBV30, the J gene TRBJ2-3; possible D gene TRBD2, 6 bases. Germline V gene data show CDR1 as GTSNPN and CDR2 as SVGIG (reference sequence). The CDR3 is 16 residues long. V was shortened by 0 bases and J by 0 bases, with 13 bases between the two germline ends. The CDR3 is CAWSVGRSGSTDTQYF. In DNA form, the CDR3 reads TGTGCCTGGAGTGTAGGGCGGAGCGGGAGCACAGATACGCAGTATTTT.

This chain joins TRBV10-3 and TRBJ2-2; 8 bases line up with TRBD1. V gave up 7 bases and J gave up 1 base; unmatched junction bases: 11. This CDR3 is 17 amino acids long. The V gene's germline CDR1 is ENHRY and CDR2 SYGVKD. CDR3 amino acids: CAIIGDSGTGNTGELFF. CDR3 in DNA: TGTGCCATCATAGGAGATTCCGGGACAGGGAACACCGGGGAGCTGTTTTTT.

This clone has a single count. This chain connects TRBV4-2 to TRBJ2-7; D might be TRBD2 (6 bases). Germline CDR1 reads LGHNA; CDR2 reads YNFKEQ. V lost 1 base, J lost 2 bases, and 15 bases lay in between. The CDR3 sequence is 16 residues long. DNA of the CDR3: TGTGCCAGCAGCCAAGCCCTGGGAGGACTGGCCTACGAGCAGTACTTC. It yields the protein CASSQALGGLAYEQYF.

This clone has more than one count but fewer than ten. CDR3 amino acids: CASSQGWETQYF. The CDR3, as DNA: TGTGCCAGTAGCCAGGGTTGGGAGACCCAGTACTTC. V usage is TRBV19 and J usage is TRBJ2-5; a weak D match, TRBD1 (5 bases). Trimming shortened V by 6 bases and J by 5 bases, and 10 bases separated the two germline ends. This CDR3 spans 12 amino acids. The germline V gene has CDR1 LNHDA and CDR2 SQIVND (reference sequence).

The V call is TRBV6-5, the J call TRBJ2-7; 7 positions match TRBD2. Germline V gives CDR1 MNHEY, CDR2 SVGAGI. The CDR3 spans 15 residues. V trimming: 3 bases; J trimming: 2 bases; junction bases outside the gene matches: 7. The CDR3 region is CASSYRSGRAYEQYF. In DNA, the CDR3 is TGTGCCAGCAGTTATCGGTCAGGGAGGGCCTACGAGCAGTACTTC.

This clone was seen once. The rearrangement links TRBV9 to TRBJ1-2, with D unclear. CDR3 length: 14 amino acids. The V gene lost 0 bases and the J gene lost 1 base, with 7 bases spanning the gap. CDR1 SGDLS and CDR2 YYNGEE come from the germline V gene. CDR3 DNA: TGTGCCAGCAGCGTAGACCCCAGTAACTATGGCTACACCTTC. It codes for CASSVDPSNYGYTF.

V usage is TRBV19 and J usage is TRBJ1-1; 10 positions agree with TRBD1. The V gene end was trimmed by 0 bases and the J gene end by 11 bases; junction bases not matched to a gene: 9. The CDR3 is 15 residues long. CDR1 and CDR2 from the germline V gene are LNHDA and SQIVND (reference sequence). CDR3 region: CASSIEGTGADGAFF. The CDR3 nucleotides read TGTGCCAGTAGTATAGAAGGGACAGGGGCTGATGGGGCTTTCTTT. The entire variable domain, with the rest obtained from reference TRBV19 and TRBJ1-1, is as follows: DGGITQSPKYLFRKEGQNVTLSCEQNLNHDAMYWYRQDPGQGLRLIYYSQIVNDFQKGDIAEGYSVSREKKESFPLTVTSAQKNPTAFYLCASSIEGTGADGAFFGQGTRLTVV.

This sequence joins TRBV18 and TRBJ1-1; D is perhaps TRBD1 (6 bases). The CDR3 is 13 amino acids. The ends were cut back, 3 bases at V and 6 bases at J, with 11 bases in the middle. Germline-derived CDR1 and CDR2 are KGHSH and LQKENI. The DNA of the CDR3 is TGTGCCAGCTCACCGGGACAAAGAGCTGAAGCTTTCTTT. It translates to CASSPGQRAEAFF.

This sequence joins TRBV14 and TRBJ2-1, with a tentative D call TRBD2 (5 bases). Germline CDR1 SGHDN, CDR2 FVKESK. V was trimmed by 0 bases and J by 9 bases, leaving 21 bases between them. The CDR3 spans 17 residues. The CDR3 DNA follows: TGTGCCAGCAGCCAAGATGAAGTGTTTTCCCTCGCGGGTGAGCAGTTCTTC. Translation gives CASSQDEVFSLAGEQFF.

V is TRBV29-1 and J is TRBJ1-1; D remains unclear. The CDR3 length is 12 residues. Deletions cut 1 base from V and 2 bases from J, with 5 bases between. Germline V gives CDR1 SQVTM, CDR2 ANQGSEA. CDR3 nucleotide sequence: TGCAGCGTTGAAGCCTACAACACTGAAGCTTTCTTT. Translating it yields CSVEAYNTEAFF.

This chain joins TRBV18 and TRBJ2-7; TRBD1 aligns across 7 bases. This CDR3 comprises 17 residues. Germline assignment: CDR1 KGHSH and CDR2 LQKENI. Trimming cost V 3 bases and J 3 bases; bases outside gene matches: 14. The CDR3 is CASSPLTQGPLSYEQYF. The CDR3 DNA sequence: TGTGCCAGCTCACCTTTGACACAGGGGCCTCTCAGCTACGAGCAGTACTTC.

This clone was observed a single time. Compared with germline, one end of the junction differs, possibly owing to a read error. The V and J genes are TRBV7-2 and TRBJ2-2, with 8 positions matching TRBD1. Germline V gives CDR1 SGHTA, CDR2 FQGNSA. The CDR3 covers 16 residues. The CDR3 loop reads CANSSLRGQVGGELFF. The CDR3 DNA reads TGTGCCAACAGCTCTCTCCGGGGACAGGTGGGCGGGGAGCTGTTTTTT.

The chain carries TRBV20-1 and TRBJ2-7; 7 nucleotides match TRBD2. The CDR3 has 11 amino acids. The V gene's germline CDR1 is DFQATT and CDR2 SNEGSKA (reference sequence). CDR3 nucleotides: TGCAGGCCGGGGGGATCCTACGAGCAGTACTTC. It encodes CRPGGSYEQYF.

The chain has TRBV4-3 and TRBJ1-2, with D possibly matching TRBD1 (5 bases). CDR1 and CDR2 from the germline V gene are LGHNA and YSLEER. Trimming stripped 4 bases from V and 7 bases from J, with 19 bases between. This CDR3 has 15 amino acids. The CDR3 sequence is CASSLSQSGVGGYTF. The CDR3 nucleotides are TGCGCCAGCAGCCTGTCCCAATCGGGGGTAGGTGGCTACACCTTC.

V gene TRBV11-2 combines with J gene TRBJ2-3; 10 bases are shared with TRBD1. The CDR3 totals 15 residues. CDR1 is SGHAT, CDR2 FQNNGV, per germline. Trimming at V came to 5 bases and at J to 3 bases, leaving 5 bases not matched to a gene. This CDR3 is CASSPTGGGTDTQYF. CDR3 nucleotide sequence: TGTGCCAGCAGCCCGACAGGGGGCGGAACAGATACGCAGTATTTT.

CDR3 DNA: TGCGCCAGCAGCCACAAGCGGGGCGGCGAGCTGTTTTTT. Its protein is CASSHKRGGELFF. The chain employs TRBV4-1 and TRBJ2-2; 7 bases match TRBD2. Losses at the gene ends were 3 bases for V and 11 bases for J; bases not matched to a gene: 6. The germline CDR1 and CDR2 sequences are MGHRA and YSYEKL. This CDR3 has 13 amino acids.

The rearrangement uses TRBV29-1 and TRBJ1-4; TRBD1 aligns across 8 bases. The CDR3 consists of 13 residues. V was clipped by 7 bases and J by 4 bases; unmatched bases: 5. Germline V gives CDR1 SQVTM, CDR2 ANQGSEA. For the CDR3, the DNA is TGCAGCGCAAGGGACAGGATTAATGAAAAACTGTTTTTT. Protein sequence: CSARDRINEKLFF.

The chain uses TRBV6-6 and TRBJ1-3; the match to TRBD1 covers 8 bases. This CDR3 has 15 residues. Germline assignment: CDR1 MNHNY and CDR2 SVGAGI (reference sequence). The J segment lost 1 base and the V segment lost 4 bases, leaving 3 bases of the junction unmatched. CDR3 bases: TGTGCCAGCAGTTTTGGGGACAGGTCTGGAAACACCATATATTTT. This encodes CASSFGDRSGNTIYF.

V gene TRBV14 combines with J gene TRBJ1-2; D perhaps matches TRBD1 (5 bases). From germline, CDR1 is SGHDN and CDR2 FVKESK. The CDR3 extends over 13 amino acids. The germline V and J ends were trimmed by 3 bases and 12 bases, with 17 bases remaining between them. The CDR3 loop is CASSHLSSREDTF. In DNA, the CDR3 is TGTGCCAGCAGCCACCTCTCGAGCAGGGAAGACACCTTC.

The rearrangement joins TRBV5-6 to TRBJ2-5; no clear D. The V gene lost 2 bases and the J gene lost 5 bases, with 4 bases spanning the gap. The CDR3 covers 11 residues. Per the germline V gene, CDR1 is SGHDT and CDR2 is YYEEEE. The DNA for the CDR3 is TGTGCCAGCAGCTTCTTGGAGACCCAGTACTTC. It is translated as CASSFLETQYF.

The chain couples TRBV19 to TRBJ2-7; TRBD1 might be the D (6 bases). Germline V gives CDR1 LNHDA, CDR2 SQIVND (reference sequence). The V end was cut by 1 base, the J end by 0 bases, with 13 bases between. The CDR3 runs 16 residues. The CDR3 DNA sequence: TGTGCCAGTAGTATAGGGATACAGGGATACTCCTACGAGCAGTACTTC. This encodes CASSIGIQGYSYEQYF.

This chain joins TRBV4-3 and TRBJ2-1; tentative D call: TRBD2 (5 bases). Per germline, CDR1 LGHNA and CDR2 YSLEER. The V end lost 0 bases, the J end lost 3 bases, and 12 bases lay between the germline ends. This CDR3 is built from 16 residues. CDR3 in DNA: TGCGCCAGCAGCCAAGATCGGGGAGAGATCTACAATGAGCAGTTCTTC. Translated: CASSQDRGEIYNEQFF.

This clone was seen once. This chain links TRBV7-9 with TRBJ2-5; TRBD1 matches 8 bases. This CDR3 spans 14 amino acids. CDR1 and CDR2 from the germline V gene are SEHNR and FQNEAQ (reference sequence). V shed 4 bases, J shed 5 bases, and the junction held 6 bases outside the gene matches. CDR3 residues: CASSSGQGRETQYF. The CDR3 DNA reads TGTGCCAGCAGCTCAGGACAGGGACGGGAGACCCAGTACTTC.

The chain has TRBV9 and TRBJ1-1, with 7 bases aligning to TRBD1. From germline, CDR1 is SGDLS and CDR2 YYNGEE. There are 15 residues in the CDR3. Trimming cost V 4 bases and J 3 bases; bases outside gene matches: 9. As DNA, the CDR3 is TGTGCCAGCAGCTTCAACAGGGGATGGGACACTGAAGCTTTCTTT. Its protein is CASSFNRGWDTEAFF.